This T cell receptor beta chain was profiled in a study of CXCR3-negative and CXCR3-positive naive CD8 T cells (dated by TCRdb to the late 2010s). Broadly, across the study: In total, about 135 million TRB reads were obtained, or roughly 1.5 +/- 0.3 million reads per library. Diversity and physicochemical repertoire analyses covered roughly eleven donors pooled from two independent experiments. For the TRBV-TRBJ cluster analysis, the naive subsets came from 5 donors, while the memory cells came from 3 donors. General study outcomes and caveats: TRBV-TRBJ usage was similar between naive CXCR3-negative and CXCR3-positive cells from the same donor, while memory cells showed distinct patterns. Both naive subsets had comparably high repertoire diversity, while memory CD8+ T cells had much lower repertoire diversity. Freshly isolated PBMCs were used for most assays because CXCR3 expression partially decreased after cryopreservation. Compared with CXCR3-negative naive cells, CXCR3-positive naive cells had TRB CDR3s with higher hydrophobicity (lower Kidera factor 4), lower energy, and higher strength and volume indices. Because surface CD5, which has been linked to self-reactivity in mice, was comparable between naive subsets, TCR interaction strength was also inferred from TRB CDR3 physicochemical properties.

In the case of this clonotype: The clone's antigen remains unknown.

Measured from the cysteine to the phenylalanine, the CDR3 is 14 residues long. The entry carries no DNA sequence. The germline V gene (reference sequence) supplies CDR1 MNHEY and CDR2 SMNVEV. The instrument given in TCRdb is NextSeq 550. The Human TCR Profiling Kit (MiLaboratory) was used to make UMI-labeled 5' RACE TRB cDNA libraries. The full amount of extracted RNA was used for cDNA synthesis, and the full amount of resulting cDNA was used for PCR amplification. Libraries were prepared in parallel with an identical number of PCR cycles. Under the source paper's analysis protocol: About 52,000 +/- 9,100 unique UMI-labeled TRB cDNA molecules per library were extracted with MIGEC and MiXCR, with at least two reads per UMI required. An average of approximately 40,000 +/- 10,000 functional in-frame TRB CDR3 nucleotide clonotypes without stop codons was found per library. After downsampling to 5000 UMI-labeled TRB molecules per sample, diversity metrics, including normalized Shannon-Wiener and Chao1, were computed in VDJtools. VDJtools computed clonotype-size-weighted physicochemical properties of the central five CDR3 residues: interaction energy, strength, volume and Kidera factor 4. After reprocessing by TCRdb, each CDR3 protein sequence is one entry, and no DNA is given. TCRdb, not the authors, supplied the V and J calls. The sample table on file contains roughly 6,600 distinct CDR3 sequences. In total, the top ten clones hold around 1.5% of the sample.

For every CD8+ T cell subset, hundreds of thousands of cells were flow-sorted straight into RLT lysis buffer, and each subset was sorted in triplicate. Naive CD8+ T cells were defined stringently as CD45RO-CCR7+CD27+CD95- to exclude memory contaminants. Peripheral blood mononuclear cells were isolated from buffy coats by standard density gradient centrifugation. A FACSAria III was used to flow-sort naive CD8+ T cells into CXCR3-negative and CXCR3-positive populations. An RNeasy Mini Kit was used to extract total RNA from the sorted cells. The chain couples TRBV27 to TRBJ1-5. The TCR sequence derives from a human donor in good health. Some clones in this sample may be carry-over from other donors' samples. The sequenced sample was naive CXCR3+ CD8+ T cells from blood. Read against the paper, the sample's cell subset or site label means: CD45RO-CCR7+CD27+CD95- naive CD8+ T cells expressing CXCR3 (TNR3+). The CDR3 reads as follows: CASSFVGVNQPQHF.